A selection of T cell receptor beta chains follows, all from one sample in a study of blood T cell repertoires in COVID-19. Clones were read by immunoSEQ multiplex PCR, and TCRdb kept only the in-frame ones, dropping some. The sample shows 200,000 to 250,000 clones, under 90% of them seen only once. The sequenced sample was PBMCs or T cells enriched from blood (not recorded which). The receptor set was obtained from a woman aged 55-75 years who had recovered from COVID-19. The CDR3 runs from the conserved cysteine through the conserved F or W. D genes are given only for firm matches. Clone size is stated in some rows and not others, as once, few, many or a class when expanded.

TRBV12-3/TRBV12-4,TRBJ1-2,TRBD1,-,TGTGCCAGCAGTCCGGGACAGGGACTCGGCTACACCTTC,CASSPGQGLGYTF
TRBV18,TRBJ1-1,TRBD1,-,TGTGCCAGCTCACCACCCTATGGGACAGGGGACACTGAAGCTTTCTTT,CASSPPYGTGDTEAFF
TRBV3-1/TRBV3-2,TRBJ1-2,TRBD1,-,TGTGCCAGCAGCCAAGATCCAGCAGGGGGCCTTCGCTATGGCTACACCTTC,CASSQDPAGGLRYGYTF
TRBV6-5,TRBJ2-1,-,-,TGTGCCAGCAGTTACTCCACCGGGGAGCTAAACAATGAGCAGTTCTTC,CASSYSTGELNNEQFF
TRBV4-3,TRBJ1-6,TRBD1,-,TGCGCCAGCAGCCACACCCTACCGGGACAGGTTAGTTCACCCCTCCACTTT,CASSHTLPGQVSSPLHF
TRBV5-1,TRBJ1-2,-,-,TGCGCCAGCAGCCGCGGGGGCGCGGATAACTATGGCTACACCTTC,CASSRGGADNYGYTF
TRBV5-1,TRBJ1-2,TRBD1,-,TGCGCCAGCAGCTCCCCGGGACAGGGGAACTATGGCTACACCTTC,CASSSPGQGNYGYTF
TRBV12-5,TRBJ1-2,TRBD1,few,TGTGCTAGGGGGTTGGGGGGGGACAGGATTAACTATGGCTACACCTTC,CARGLGGDRINYGYTF
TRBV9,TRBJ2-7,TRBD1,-,TGTGCCAGCAGCGGACAGGGGGTAGGCTACGAGCAGTACTTC,CASSGQGVGYEQYF
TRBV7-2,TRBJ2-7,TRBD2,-,TGTGCCAGCAAACTAAGCGGGAGGGTTTACGAGCAGTACTTC,CASKLSGRVYEQYF
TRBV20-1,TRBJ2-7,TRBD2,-,TGCAGTGCTAGTAGCGGGGACCCCTACGAGCAGTACTTC,CSASSGDPYEQYF
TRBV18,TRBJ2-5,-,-,TGTGCCAGCTCACCATCGATTAGCGAAGAGACCCAGTACTTC,CASSPSISEETQYF
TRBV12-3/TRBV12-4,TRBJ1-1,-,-,TGTGCCAGCAGTTTAAGCGGGGCCTTAGGCGCTTTCTTT,CASSLSGALGAFF
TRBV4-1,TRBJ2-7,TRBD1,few,TGCGCCAGCAGCCAAATCCGGGACAGCAACTACGAGCAGTACTTC,CASSQIRDSNYEQYF
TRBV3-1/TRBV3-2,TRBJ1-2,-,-,TGTGCCAGCAGCCAACTTGCAGGGGCAGGAAACTATGGCTACACCTTC,CASSQLAGAGNYGYTF
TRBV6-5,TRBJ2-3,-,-,TGTGCCAGCAGTTACTCTCCCGACTCGGCAGATACGCAGTATTTT,CASSYSPDSADTQYF
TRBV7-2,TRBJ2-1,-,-,TGTGCCAGCAGCCTAAGCGGAGCGAGCTCCTACAATGAGCAGTTCTTC,CASSLSGASSYNEQFF
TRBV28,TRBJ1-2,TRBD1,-,TGTGCCAGCACCCCGACAGGGGGCGATAACTATGGCTACACCTTC,CASTPTGGDNYGYTF
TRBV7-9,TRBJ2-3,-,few,TGTGCCAGCAGCTTTTCAGGGCGTAGCACAGATACGCAGTATTTT,CASSFSGRSTDTQYF
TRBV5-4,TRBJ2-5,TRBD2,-,TGTGCCAGCAGCTTGGGGGCAATCCTAGCGGGAGCGGGAGAGACCCAGTACTTC,CASSLGAILAGAGETQYF
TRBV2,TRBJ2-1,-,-,TGTGCCAGCAGTGTTGGGCATCCCCTGGTGAATGAGCAGTTCTTC,CASSVGHPLVNEQFF
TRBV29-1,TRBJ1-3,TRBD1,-,TGCAGCGTGGCCCCAGGGGGCTACTCTGGAAACACCATATATTTT,CSVAPGGYSGNTIYF
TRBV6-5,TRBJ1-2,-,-,TGTGCCAGCAGTATAAGCGACTATGGCTACACCTTC,CASSISDYGYTF
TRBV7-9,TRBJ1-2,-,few,TGTGCCAGCAGCCAGGAGACAGGCGACTATGGCTACACCTTC,CASSQETGDYGYTF
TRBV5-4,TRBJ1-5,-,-,TGTGCCAGCAGCTTGCAGGGCAGGAATCAGCCCCAGCATTTT,CASSLQGRNQPQHF
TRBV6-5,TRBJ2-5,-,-,TGTGCCAGCAGTTTGGCGAGAGGAGGGGTGGCAGAGACCCAGTACTTC,CASSLARGGVAETQYF
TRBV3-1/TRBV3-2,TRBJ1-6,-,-,TGTGCCAGCAGGCAAAGACGGAGGGAGCCTTTAGGCACTTCACCCCTCCACTTT,CASRQRRREPLGTSPLHF
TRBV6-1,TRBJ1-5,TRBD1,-,TGTGCCAGCAGTGCCCTTGGGACAGGGAGCTCATTCAGCAATCAGCCCCAGCATTTT,CASSALGTGSSFSNQPQHF
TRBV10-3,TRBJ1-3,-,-,TGTGCCACGGGCTCTGGAAACACCATATATTTT,CATGSGNTIYF
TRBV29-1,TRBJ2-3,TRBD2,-,TGCAGCGTAGCAAAACCGGGACTAGCGGGCCACCGCCTCACAGATACGCAGTATTTT,CSVAKPGLAGHRLTDTQYF
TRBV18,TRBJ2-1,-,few,TGTGCCAGCGGCGTTGACAGGCGACCCGACAATGAGCAGTTCTTC,CASGVDRRPDNEQFF
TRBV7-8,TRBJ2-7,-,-,TGTGCCAGCAGCTTAGCGATCGGGTCCTTTAGCTCCTACGAGCAGTACTTC,CASSLAIGSFSSYEQYF
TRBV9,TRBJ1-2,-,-,TGTGCCAGCGAGCGTAACGGCGATGGCTACACCTTC,CASERNGDGYTF
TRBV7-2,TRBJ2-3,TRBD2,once,TGTGCCAGCAGCTTAAGCGGGAGGGCCATAGATACGCAGTATTTT,CASSLSGRAIDTQYF
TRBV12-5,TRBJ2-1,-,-,TGTGCTAGTAGGCTACGGGACTCTTACAATGAGCAGTTCTTC,CASRLRDSYNEQFF
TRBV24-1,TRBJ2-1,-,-,TGTGCCACCAGTGACCAAAGGAGCTCCTACAATGAGCAGTTCTTC,CATSDQRSSYNEQFF
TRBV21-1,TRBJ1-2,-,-,TGTGCCATCAAGGCCTTCAGGGGAAACTATGGCTACACCTTC,CAIKAFRGNYGYTF
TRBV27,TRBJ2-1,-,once,TGTGCCAGCAGTTTAGGGAGGCAGCTGTTCTACAATGAGCAGTTCTTC,CASSLGRQLFYNEQFF
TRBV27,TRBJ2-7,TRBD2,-,TGTGCCAGCAGTTTTCGGACTAGCGGGAGTTATTTCTACGAGCAGTACTTC,CASSFRTSGSYFYEQYF
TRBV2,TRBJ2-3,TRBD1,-,TGTGCCACCCGACAGGGGCAAAACACAGATACGCAGTATTTT,CATRQGQNTDTQYF
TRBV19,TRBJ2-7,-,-,TGTGCCAGTAGTACTCTGGATGCCAGGGACGAGCAGTACTTC,CASSTLDARDEQYF
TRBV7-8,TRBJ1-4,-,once,TGTGCCAGCAGCTCACAGGGTTCCAATGAAAAACTGTTTTTT,CASSSQGSNEKLFF
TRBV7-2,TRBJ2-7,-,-,TGTGCCAGCAGCTTAGACGGGAATTACGAGCAGTACTTC,CASSLDGNYEQYF
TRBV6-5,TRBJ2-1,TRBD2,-,TGTGCCACCCAGACTAGCGGGAGGCTCGGTGAGCAGTTCTTC,CATQTSGRLGEQFF
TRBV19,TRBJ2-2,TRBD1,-,TGTGCCAGTAGTACCGGACAGGGGGGGACCGGGGAGCTGTTTTTT,CASSTGQGGTGELFF
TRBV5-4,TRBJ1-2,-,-,TGTGCCAGCAGCTTACCCGAGGAGGGGATCTATGGCTACACCTTC,CASSLPEEGIYGYTF
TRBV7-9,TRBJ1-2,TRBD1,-,TGTGCCAGCAGAGGGGGCGAAGACTATGGCTACACCTTC,CASRGGEDYGYTF
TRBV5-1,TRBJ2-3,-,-,TGCGCCAGCAAATTAGCGGCCCTCGCAGATACGCAGTATTTT,CASKLAALADTQYF
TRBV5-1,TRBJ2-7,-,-,TGCGCCAGCAGCTTACACGGGACTGCAACCTACGAGCAGTACTTC,CASSLHGTATYEQYF
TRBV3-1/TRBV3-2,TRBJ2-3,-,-,TGTGCCAGCAGCCAAGATTCGGGAGTCCACCGCACAGATACGCAGTATTTT,CASSQDSGVHRTDTQYF
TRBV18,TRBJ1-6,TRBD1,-,TGTGCCAGCTCACCCCCCGGGACAGATAATTCACCCCTCCACTTT,CASSPPGTDNSPLHF
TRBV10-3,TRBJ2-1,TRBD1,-,TGTGCCATCAGTGAGCTCTTAGGACAGGGACAAGGGCCCCACAGCAATGAGCAGTTCTTC,CAISELLGQGQGPHSNEQFF
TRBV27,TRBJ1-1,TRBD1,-,TGTGCCAGCAGCTCCCCTCGGACAGGGATGAACACTGAAGCTTTCTTT,CASSSPRTGMNTEAFF
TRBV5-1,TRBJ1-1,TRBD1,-,TGCGCCAGCAGCAGGGAAGGTGGGACAGGGCTCACTGAAGCTTTCTTT,CASSREGGTGLTEAFF
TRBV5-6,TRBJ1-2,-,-,TGTGCCAGCAGCCCTCAGACAGGAGGCTACACCTTC,CASSPQTGGYTF
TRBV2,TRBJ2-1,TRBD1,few,TGTGCCAGCAGTGAGGGACAGGGGGAATTTTTGACGGAGTTCTTC,CASSEGQGEFLTEFF
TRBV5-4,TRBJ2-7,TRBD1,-,TGTGCCAGCAGCTTCCGGGACAGGGCCTACGAGCAGTACTTC,CASSFRDRAYEQYF
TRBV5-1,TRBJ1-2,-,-,TGCGCCAGCAGCTTGGCCGGGACATATCCGACAACTAACTATGGCTACACCTTC,CASSLAGTYPTTNYGYTF